Listed here are 17 T cell receptor beta chains from one sample, sequenced in a study of beta chain features in type 1 diabetes. The investigators reverse transcribed all of the isolated RNA, so they sequenced expressed TCRB transcripts. TCRdb keeps only in-frame clones here, not all; method: immunoSEQ multiplex PCR. The sample lists roughly 400,000 clones; around 14% were seen once. The sequencing input was naive CD4+ T cells from blood. These TCRs come from a man between 25 and 39 years old in good health.

CDR3 sequence: CASSQVRAPNTEAFF. The DNA for the CDR3 is TGCGCCAGCAGCCAAGTTAGGGCCCCGAACACTGAAGCTTTCTTT. This sequence joins TRBV4-3 and TRBJ1-1; D is unclear. The CDR3 has 15 residues. Trimming shortened V by 1 base and J by 1 base, and 10 bases separated the two germline ends. Germline values: CDR1 LGHNA, CDR2 YSLEER.

This clone was observed a handful of times. The rearrangement joins TRBV5-4 to TRBJ1-2; no clear D. CDR1 SGHNT and CDR2 YYREEE come from the germline V gene (reference sequence). V was clipped by 4 bases and J by 2 bases, with 9 bases between them. The CDR3 is made up of 13 amino acids. The CDR3 here is CASSTTQNYGYTF. Written as DNA, the CDR3 is TGTGCCAGCAGCACCACTCAGAACTATGGCTACACCTTC.

This clone showed up just once. The chain is built from TRBV15 and TRBJ2-7, with 7 nucleotides matching TRBD2. Trimming took 1 base from V and 3 from J; bases not matched to a gene: 15. Germline loops: CDR1 LNHNV, CDR2 YYDKDF (reference sequence). The CDR3 consists of 18 residues. In nucleotides, the CDR3 is TGTGCCACCAGCAGAGCGGCCCAAGGGAGGGGACTAAGCTACGAGCAGTACTTC. Its protein product is CATSRAAQGRGLSYEQYF.

This chain links TRBV28 with TRBJ1-6, with a weak D call TRBD1 (5 bases). V gave up 6 bases and J gave up 6 bases, with 15 bases separating them. CDR3 size: 15 residues. Germline CDR1 and CDR2: MDHEN and SYDVKM. CDR3 in amino acids: CASSRAPFSNSPLHF. CDR3 DNA sequence: TGTGCCAGCAGCAGGGCTCCTTTTAGTAATTCACCCCTCCACTTT.

The chain employs TRBV5-6 and TRBJ1-3, with a possible D match to TRBD1 (5 bases). The CDR3 totals 14 residues. Per germline, CDR1 SGHDT and CDR2 YYEEEE. Trimming took 4 bases from V and 3 from J, leaving 11 bases between them. The CDR3 region is CASSAAGYGNTIYF. CDR3 nucleotide sequence: TGTGCCAGCAGCGCCGCAGGGTATGGAAACACCATATATTTT.

The J gene is TRBJ2-3, the V gene TRBV11-3; 10 bases are a match to TRBD2. The CDR3 contains 16 residues. The germline V gene encodes CDR1 SGHNT and CDR2 YENEEA. Unmatched junction bases numbered 6, after V lost 5 bases and J lost 1 base. The CDR3 region has the DNA TGTGCCAGCAGCCTTGGGACTAGCGCAGGCACAGATACGCAGTATTTT. It yields the protein CASSLGTSAGTDTQYF.

The V gene is TRBV7-2, the J gene TRBJ2-5, with 8 bases matching TRBD2. The ends lost 2 bases at V and 7 bases at J; junction bases unmatched: 3. Germline V gene lookup returns CDR1 SGHTA and CDR2 FQGNSA. CDR3 length: 13 residues. The chain's CDR3 is CASSLKRETTQYF. In nucleotides, the CDR3 is TGTGCCAGCAGCTTAAAGCGGGAGACGACCCAGTACTTC.

In its sample, this clone was seen a few times. The chain uses TRBV13 and TRBJ2-1; 7 bases line up with TRBD1. This CDR3 is built from 14 residues. Trimming cost V 5 bases and J 7 bases; bases outside gene matches: 8. Germline-derived CDR1 and CDR2 are PRHDT and FYEKMQ (reference sequence). This CDR3 is CASSTGTDVNEQFF. CDR3 nucleotides: TGTGCCAGCAGCACCGGGACAGATGTGAATGAGCAGTTCTTC.

The chain links TRBV12-5 to TRBJ1-5, with D perhaps matching TRBD1 (5 bases). V lost 0 bases and J 7 bases, leaving 13 bases between the germline ends. The germline V gene has CDR1 LGHNT and CDR2 FRNRAP. CDR3 length: 15 residues. This chain's CDR3 is CASGLVVGTEQPQHF. The CDR3 DNA follows: TGTGCTAGTGGTTTGGTAGTAGGGACGGAGCAGCCCCAGCATTTT.

The V and J genes are TRBV7-2 and TRBJ2-3; D possibly corresponds to TRBD1 (7 bases). The V gene lost 4 bases and the J gene lost 0 bases, with 20 bases spanning the gap. Germline V gene data show CDR1 as SGHTA and CDR2 as FQGNSA. The CDR3 consists of 18 residues. In DNA, the CDR3 is TGTGCCAGCAGCTACCCGATGGAGGGGGCAGGTAGCACAGATACGCAGTATTTT. Protein product: CASSYPMEGAGSTDTQYF.

The V call is TRBV7-9, the J call TRBJ2-7; D gene uncertain. The CDR3 has 17 amino acids. From germline, CDR1 is SEHNR and CDR2 FQNEAQ (reference sequence). Trimming took 1 base from V and 3 from J, leaving 19 bases between them. The CDR3 DNA sequence: TGTGCCAGCAGCTTAGGCCCCGGGTTAAAATTGGTCTACGAGCAGTACTTC. Translation gives CASSLGPGLKLVYEQYF.

This clone was counted ten times or more. The chain recombines TRBV9 with TRBJ2-1, with a tentative D call TRBD2 (5 bases). This CDR3 has 14 amino acids. Per the germline V gene, CDR1 is SGDLS and CDR2 is YYNGEE. V lost 0 bases and J lost 5, with 9 bases in between. CDR3 residues: CASSVAWTDNEQFF. The CDR3 coding sequence is TGTGCCAGCAGCGTAGCTTGGACTGACAATGAGCAGTTCTTC.

This clone showed up just a few times. V is TRBV7-2 and J is TRBJ2-1; D tentatively fits TRBD1 or TRBD2 (5 bases each). This CDR3 has 13 amino acids. Deletions cut 8 bases from V and 6 bases from J, with 14 bases between. CDR1 is SGHTA, CDR2 FQGNSA, per germline. The CDR3 sequence: CASAAGGFNEQFF. The CDR3 DNA follows: TGTGCCAGCGCAGCTGGGGGTTTCAATGAGCAGTTCTTC.

About this clone: This sample includes further DNA sequences coding for the same CDR3. The rearrangement uses TRBV7-2 and TRBJ2-5; D unclear. V was cut by 3 bases and J by 4 bases, with 9 bases left in between. The CDR3 consists of 13 residues. In germline, CDR1 is SGHTA, CDR2 FQGNSA. CDR3 sequence (DNA): TGTGCCAGCAGCTTGACGCGTGGAGAGACCCAGTACTTC. The encoded protein is CASSLTRGETQYF.

This clone showed up just a few times. CDR3 nucleotides: TGTGCCAGTAGCAACACCAGGGTCCCCCTGGAGCCCCAGCATTTT. Its translation is CASSNTRVPLEPQHF. J is TRBJ1-5 and V is TRBV19; TRBD1 might be the D (5 bases). The V gene's germline CDR1 is LNHDA and CDR2 SQIVND (reference sequence). The CDR3 runs to 15 residues. Trimming took 6 bases from V and 8 from J, leaving 20 bases between them.

This clone has more than one count but fewer than ten. The V and J genes are TRBV6-4 and TRBJ2-4; no definite D call. The germline V and J ends were trimmed by 4 bases and 8 bases, with 21 bases remaining between them. The CDR3 is made up of 16 amino acids. CDR1 is MRHNA, CDR2 SNTAGT, per germline. The CDR3 DNA is TGTGCCAGCAGTGCCCCTTGGCGCCCACACTTTGACATTCAGTACTTC. This sequence encodes CASSAPWRPHFDIQYF.

This clone was counted only a few times. The chain employs TRBV4-1 and TRBJ2-2, with TRBD1 matching 11 bases. Germline V lookup: CDR1 MGHRA, CDR2 YSYEKL. This CDR3 contains 15 residues. V shed 4 bases, J shed 6 bases, and the junction held 4 bases outside the gene matches. CDR3 in amino acids: CASSRTGGSPGELFF. In nucleotides, the CDR3 is TGCGCCAGCAGCCGGACAGGGGGCTCTCCCGGGGAGCTGTTTTTT.